Shown below are 17 T cell receptor beta chains from a single sample sequenced in a study of CD8+CD57+ T cells in acquired aplastic anemia. Flow cytometry had shown expanded CD8+CD57+ cells in the patients chosen for sequencing. TCR beta VDJ and CDR3 were profiled, and genomic DNA was the template. TCRdb processed the reads anew with MiXCR; each CDR3 protein has one entry. The sample yields 250,000 or so distinct CDR3 sequences, about 44% seen once. Specimen: sorted CD4+, CD8+, or CD8+CD57+ T cells (not recorded which) from PBMCs. All receptors come from a human donor with aplastic anemia.

Points on this clonotype: Being one base from a much bigger clone, this may be a read error. V and J are TRBV28 and TRBJ2-5; D is ambiguous. The CDR3 runs to 12 residues. Germline V CDR1 and CDR2: MDHEN, SYDVKM. Written as DNA, the CDR3 is TGTGCCAGCAGTTGGAGACAAGAGGCCCAGTACTTC. It specifies CASSWRQEAQYF.

The rearrangement links TRBV27 to TRBJ1-4, with 8 nucleotides matching TRBD1. This CDR3 comprises 14 residues. The junction had 5 bases not matched to a gene; V was cut back by 8 bases and J by 3 bases. Germline assignment: CDR1 MNHEY and CDR2 SMNVEV (reference sequence). The CDR3 here is CASGKQGANEKLFF. The DNA of the CDR3 is TGTGCCAGCGGAAAACAGGGGGCTAATGAAAAACTGTTTTTT.

There are many counts of this clonotype. For the CDR3, the DNA is TGTGCCAGCAGCGTAGAAACTGTCTCCTACAATGAGCAGTTCTTC. As protein: CASSVETVSYNEQFF. The chain couples TRBV9 to TRBJ2-1; D remains unclear. Per the germline V gene, CDR1 is SGDLS and CDR2 is YYNGEE. The CDR3 extends over 15 amino acids. V was shortened by 0 bases and J by 0 bases, with 7 bases between the two germline ends.

The chain uses TRBV7-6 and TRBJ1-6; no clear D gene. Germline CDR1 and CDR2: SGHVS and FNYEAQ. CDR3 size: 15 residues. Trimming left V 1 base short and J 9 bases short, with 13 bases between. This CDR3 is CASSLEGGPRSPLHF. The CDR3 DNA reads as TGTGCCAGCAGCTTAGAGGGAGGCCCGCGTTCACCCCTCCACTTT.

This clonotype was counted between two and nine times. The chain is built from TRBV7-2 and TRBJ2-7, with D hard to call. Deletions cut 1 base from V and 4 bases from J, with 11 bases between. The CDR3 is 14 residues long. Germline CDR1 SGHTA, CDR2 FQGNSA. This CDR3 is CASSLGQSEYEQYF. CDR3 in DNA: TGTGCCAGCAGCTTAGGGCAGAGTGAATACGAGCAGTACTTC.

The sample holds many counts of this clonotype. The chain employs TRBV20-1 and TRBJ1-2; D remains ambiguous. Trimming stripped 1 base from V and 4 bases from J, with 10 bases between. Germline CDR1 is DFQATT and CDR2 is SNEGSKA (reference sequence). The CDR3 has 13 amino acids. The CDR3 DNA follows: TGCAGTGCTAGAGGGGTCGAATTCTATGGCTACACCTTC. It specifies CSARGVEFYGYTF.

The rearrangement joins TRBV9 to TRBJ2-1, with 9 bases aligning to TRBD2. Losses at the gene ends were 2 bases for V and 5 bases for J; bases not matched to a gene: 17. The CDR3 has 19 residues. CDR1 is SGDLS and CDR2 is YYNGEE in the germline V gene. CDR3 amino acids: CASSVGTSGRPIKNNEQFF. The DNA for the CDR3 is TGTGCCAGCAGCGTCGGAACTAGCGGGCGTCCCATTAAGAACAATGAGCAGTTCTTC.

This chain uses TRBV15 with TRBJ1-2, with a possible D match to TRBD1 (5 bases). Trimming stripped 0 bases from V and 3 bases from J, with 14 bases between. Looked up from germline, CDR1 is LNHNV and CDR2 is YYDKDF (reference sequence). CDR3 length: 16 residues. The CDR3 here is CATSRERSGIHYGYTF. The CDR3 DNA sequence: TGTGCCACCAGCAGAGAGCGTTCAGGGATCCACTATGGCTACACCTTC.

At least ten counts were recorded for this clonotype. The chain links TRBV10-3 to TRBJ1-1; tentatively, D is TRBD1 (6 bases). The CDR3 runs 15 residues. Germline loops: CDR1 ENHRY, CDR2 SYGVKD. Trimming shortened V by 10 bases and J by 4 bases, and 22 bases separated the two germline ends. The CDR3 region has the DNA TGTGCCACCTACCAAGTTCAGGGGATGGGCACTGAAGCTTTCTTT. Translating it yields CATYQVQGMGTEAFF.

The V gene is TRBV7-2, the J gene TRBJ2-3, with D possibly TRBD1 on 6 matching bases. CDR1 and CDR2 from the germline V gene are SGHTA and FQGNSA. V was trimmed by 5 bases and J by 5 bases, leaving 8 bases between them. This CDR3 region has 12 residues. As DNA, the CDR3 is TGTGCCAGCAGCAAACAGGGAGATACGCAGTATTTT. It is translated as CASSKQGDTQYF.

V is TRBV20-1 and J is TRBJ2-7; D call uncertain. The germline V gene encodes CDR1 DFQATT and CDR2 SNEGSKA (reference sequence). V was shortened by 7 bases and J by 2 bases, with 12 bases between the two germline ends. The CDR3 sequence is 12 residues long. The CDR3 coding sequence is TGCAGTGAAAGGGATGAGGCCTACGAGCAGTACTTC. Residues: CSERDEAYEQYF.

This clonotype occurred many times. The J gene is TRBJ2-2, the V gene TRBV29-1; D uncertain. The germline CDR1 and CDR2 sequences are SQVTM and ANQGSEA. V gave up 1 base and J gave up 0 bases, with 9 bases separating them. CDR3 length: 15 residues. In DNA, the CDR3 is TGCAGCGTTGAAGGATCACCTCCGAACACCGGGGAGCTGTTTTTT. The encoded protein is CSVEGSPPNTGELFF.

As for this clonotype: A much more abundant neighbour one base away suggests this may be a read error. The J gene is TRBJ1-1, the V gene TRBV4-1, with 9 bases fitting TRBD1. The germline gives CDR1 MGHRA, CDR2 YSYEKL. The CDR3 consists of 15 residues. J gave up 5 bases and V 3 bases, and 7 bases lay outside the gene matches. The CDR3 region is CASSQDRGRGTEAFF. CDR3 DNA sequence: TGCGCCAGCAGCCAGGACAGGGGTCGGGGAACTGAAGCTTTCTTT.

The sample holds many counts of this clonotype. This sequence joins TRBV20-1 and TRBJ2-1, with 12 bases matching TRBD1. The CDR3 has 14 amino acids. Germline trimming cut 3 bases from V and 12 bases from J; bases unmatched to any gene: 9. Germline V gene data show CDR1 as DFQATT and CDR2 as SNEGSKA (reference sequence). The CDR3 loop is CSASEGQGASWQFF. CDR3 coding DNA: TGCAGTGCTAGTGAGGGACAGGGGGCAAGTTGGCAGTTCTTC.

The chain is built from TRBV20-1 and TRBJ2-7; TRBD2 agrees at 9 bases. The CDR3 spans 15 residues. Germline CDR1 reads DFQATT; CDR2 reads SNEGSKA (reference sequence). V lost 3 bases and J lost 6; bases outside the gene matches: 12. CDR3 in DNA: TGCAGTGCTAGGTCGGTAGGCGGGGGGGCCGGCGAGCAGTACTTC. This sequence encodes CSARSVGGGAGEQYF.

The chain employs TRBV11-2 and TRBJ2-5; D is unclear. The CDR3 is 10 amino acids. In germline, CDR1 is SGHAT, CDR2 FQNNGV. Trimming pared 4 bases from V and 10 bases from J, leaving 7 bases between. CDR3 sequence reads: CASSSRNQYF. For the CDR3, the DNA is TGTGCCAGCAGCTCGAGGAACCAGTACTTC.

With regard to this clonotype: A much larger clonotype is one base distant, so this may be a read error. V and J are TRBV5-1 and TRBJ1-1; the match to TRBD1 covers 8 bases. The CDR3 extends over 15 amino acids. Trimming at V came to 3 bases and at J to 3 bases, leaving 7 bases not matched to a gene. Germline values: CDR1 SGHRS, CDR2 YFSETQ. CDR3 protein: CASSSRQGMDTEAFF. CDR3 in DNA: TGCGCCAGCAGCTCGCGACAGGGGATGGACACTGAAGCTTTCTTT.